These T cell receptor beta chains were read from a single sample in a study of blood T cell repertoires in COVID-19. Profiled with immunoSEQ multiplex PCR; TCRdb holds only in-frame clones, not every one. The sample shows 200,000 to 250,000 clones, about 90% of them seen only once. The source material was peripheral blood. The receptors here all came from a man in his 60s with COVID-19, enrolled during active disease. Both conserved end residues are trimmed from each CDR3.

J,length,V,CDR3
TRBJ2-2,11,TRBV18,ASSYRETGELF
TRBJ1-4,14,TRBV5-5,ASSSGSGATNEKLF
TRBJ1-3,13,TRBV9,ASSGEGSSGNTIY
TRBJ2-3,14,TRBV7-3,ASSLAGQTSTDTQY
TRBJ1-1,11,TRBV28,ASSREIDRGAF
TRBJ2-1,13,TRBV6-4,ASSEKQWIYNEQF
TRBJ1-2,15,TRBV7-9,ASSLGGGQGETYGYT
TRBJ1-1,13,TRBV18,ASSPRTALNTEAF
TRBJ2-3,12,TRBV19,ASSPLAQTDTQY
TRBJ2-1,14,TRBV27,ASSPRMTSGIGEQF
TRBJ2-3,14,TRBV4-3,ASSQDRLAGVDTQY
TRBJ2-2,14,TRBV5-1,ASSLGTTGVTGELF
TRBJ2-4,13,TRBV18,ASSGATGGKNIQY
TRBJ1-5,11,TRBV7-2,ASSLTVNQPQH
TRBJ1-1,12,TRBV7-9,ASSPPGVWAEAF
TRBJ1-3,15,TRBV2,ASSNLGRTGSGNTIY
TRBJ2-7,10,TRBV18,ASSPGLGEQY
TRBJ1-3,9,TRBV12-3/TRBV12-4,ASSRENTIY
TRBJ1-5,13,TRBV19,ASAPLGQGNQPQH
TRBJ2-7,9,TRBV2,ASKRSDEQY
TRBJ2-7,13,TRBV5-5,ASSWGQGAAYEQY
TRBJ1-6,13,TRBV6-5,ASRRGQYNNSPLH
TRBJ2-7,12,TRBV18,ASSVGGQGPEQY
TRBJ1-5,11,TRBV6-5,ASSEGTNQPQH
TRBJ2-1,13,TRBV5-4,ASTNGLAGGGEQF
TRBJ1-2,11,TRBV19,ASSALSNYGYT
TRBJ1-4,12,TRBV25-1,ASSEAGDGEKLF